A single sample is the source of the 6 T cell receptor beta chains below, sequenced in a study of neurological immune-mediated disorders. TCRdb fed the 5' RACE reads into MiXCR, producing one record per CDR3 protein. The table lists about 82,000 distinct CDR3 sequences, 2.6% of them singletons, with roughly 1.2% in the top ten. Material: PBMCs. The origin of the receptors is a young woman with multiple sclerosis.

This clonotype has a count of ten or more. For the CDR3, the DNA is TGCAGCGTTTACGAACAGGGTCACTATGGCTACACCTTC. This sequence encodes CSVYEQGHYGYTF. The chain couples TRBV29-1 to TRBJ1-2; a weak D match, TRBD1 (6 bases). Germline CDR1 SQVTM, CDR2 ANQGSEA. CDR3 size: 13 residues. V shed 5 bases and J shed 3 bases, with 13 bases lying between them.

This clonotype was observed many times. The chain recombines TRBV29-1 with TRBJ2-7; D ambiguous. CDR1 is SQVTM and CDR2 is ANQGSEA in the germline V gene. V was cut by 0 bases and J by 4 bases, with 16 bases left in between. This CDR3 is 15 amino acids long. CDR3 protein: CSVEDRAAKGYEQYF. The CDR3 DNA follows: TGCAGCGTTGAAGATAGGGCAGCTAAGGGTTACGAGCAGTACTTC.

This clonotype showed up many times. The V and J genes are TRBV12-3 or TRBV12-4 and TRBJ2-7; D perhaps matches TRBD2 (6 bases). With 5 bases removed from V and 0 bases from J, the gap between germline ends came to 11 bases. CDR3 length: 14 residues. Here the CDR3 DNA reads TGTGCCAGCAGTAATAGCGGTAGCTCCTACGAGCAGTACTTC. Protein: CASSNSGSSYEQYF.

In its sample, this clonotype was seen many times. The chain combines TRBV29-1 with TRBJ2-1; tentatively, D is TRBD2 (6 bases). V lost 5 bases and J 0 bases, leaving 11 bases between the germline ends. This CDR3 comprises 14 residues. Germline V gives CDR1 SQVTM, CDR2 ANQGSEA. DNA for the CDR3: TGCAGCGTTCAGGGCGGGACCTCCTACAATGAGCAGTTCTTC. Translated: CSVQGGTSYNEQFF.

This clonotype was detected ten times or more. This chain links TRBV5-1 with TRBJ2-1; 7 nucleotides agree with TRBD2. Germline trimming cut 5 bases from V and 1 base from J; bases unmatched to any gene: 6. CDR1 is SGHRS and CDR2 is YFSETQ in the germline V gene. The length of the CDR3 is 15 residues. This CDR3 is CASRSAGISYNEQFF. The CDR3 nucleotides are TGCGCCAGCAGGTCAGCGGGAATTTCCTACAATGAGCAGTTCTTC.

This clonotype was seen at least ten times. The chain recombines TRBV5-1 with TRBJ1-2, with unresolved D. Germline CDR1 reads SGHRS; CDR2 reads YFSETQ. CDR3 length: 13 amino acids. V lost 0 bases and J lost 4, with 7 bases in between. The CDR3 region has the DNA TGCGCCAGCAGCTTGGGTTCCGGCTATGGCTACACCTTC. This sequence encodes CASSLGSGYGYTF.